These 18 T cell receptor beta chains came from one sample sequenced in a study of blood T cell repertoires in COVID-19. Using immunoSEQ multiplex PCR, the repertoire was profiled, and TCRdb retains in-frame clones only, with some absent. The repertoire holds under 300,000 clones, with approximately 90% as singletons. The material sequenced was PBMCs or T cells enriched from blood (not recorded which). Receptor source: a woman in her fifties or sixties in a cohort exposed to, infected with or recovered from COVID-19 (not recorded which).

This chain links TRBV18 with TRBJ2-3; D is perhaps TRBD1 (7 bases). This CDR3 comprises 17 residues. Germline assignment: CDR1 KGHSH and CDR2 LQKENI. Trimming took 0 bases from V and 7 from J, leaving 20 bases between them. CDR3 nucleotides: TGTGCCAGCTCACCACCGAGACAGGGAGGTCAAAGACATACGCAGTATTTT. This translates into CASSPPRQGGQRHTQYF.

The chain has TRBV4-1 and TRBJ2-3; D may be TRBD2 (7 bases). The CDR3 totals 18 residues. CDR1 and CDR2 (germline): MGHRA, YSYEKL. V was cut by 0 bases and J by 4 bases, with 20 bases left in between. CDR3 loop: CASSQDRRGPHNADTQYF. CDR3 sequence (DNA): TGCGCCAGCAGCCAAGATCGGCGGGGGCCCCATAATGCAGATACGCAGTATTTT.

The V gene is TRBV5-4, the J gene TRBJ2-7; the D call may be TRBD1 or TRBD2 (9 bases each). The CDR3 is 17 amino acids. Germline-derived CDR1 and CDR2 are SGHNT and YYREEE (reference sequence). The V and J ends lost 3 bases and 3 bases respectively, with 22 bases between them. Here the CDR3 DNA reads TGTGCCAGCAGCTCCGGACAGGGGCTAGCGGGACTCTACGAGCAGTACTTC. Amino acid sequence: CASSSGQGLAGLYEQYF. Complete variable domain (other parts from reference TRBV5-4 and TRBJ2-7): ETGVTQSPTHLIKTRGQQVTLRCSSQSGHNTVSWYQQALGQGPQFIFQYYREEENGRGNFPPRFSGLQFPNYSSELNVNALELDDSALYLCASSSGQGLAGLYEQYFGPGTRLTVT.

The V gene is TRBV5-1, the J gene TRBJ2-7; TRBD2 matches at 12 bases. V lost 3 bases to trimming and J lost 3 bases; unmatched junction nucleotides: 7. Looked up from germline, CDR1 is SGHRS and CDR2 is YFSETQ. This CDR3 contains 16 residues. CDR3 loop: CASSSGTSGFYYEQYF. CDR3 DNA: TGCGCCAGCAGCTCAGGGACTAGCGGGTTCTACTACGAGCAGTACTTC.

The rearrangement joins TRBV5-1 to TRBJ2-2; 9 bases agree with TRBD2. The ends lost 4 bases at V and 5 bases at J; junction bases unmatched: 15. This CDR3 comprises 18 residues. Germline V gives CDR1 SGHRS, CDR2 YFSETQ. CDR3 in amino acids: CASSRSVLGGGATGELFF. CDR3 bases: TGCGCCAGCAGCCGTTCCGTCCTGGGCGGGGGGGCGACCGGGGAGCTGTTTTTT.

This clone was seen a few times. The V call is TRBV30, the J call TRBJ2-7; a weak D match, TRBD1 (6 bases). The CDR3 runs to 14 residues. Trimming removed 5 bases at V and 3 bases at J, with 17 bases between. Germline CDR1 and CDR2: GTSNPN and SVGIG (reference sequence). CDR3: CAWGGGAEIYEQYF. The CDR3 DNA reads as TGTGCCTGGGGTGGGGGCGCCGAAATCTACGAGCAGTACTTC.

The rearrangement uses TRBV28 and TRBJ1-1; 7 nucleotides align to TRBD1. Germline CDR1 MDHEN, CDR2 SYDVKM. The CDR3 runs to 13 residues. J gave up 1 base and V 9 bases, and 5 bases lay outside the gene matches. CDR3 DNA sequence: TGTGCCAGTCACGGGACAGCGAACACTGAAGCTTTCTTT. Its protein product is CASHGTANTEAFF.

The genes are TRBV6-1 and TRBJ1-2; D is possibly TRBD1 (5 bases). Trimming removed 1 base from V and 4 bases from J, with 7 bases in between. The CDR3 totals 13 residues. Germline CDR1 and CDR2: MNHNS and SASEGT. CDR3 DNA: TGTGCCAGCAGTGAAGAGACAGTCTATGGCTACACCTTC. Its protein is CASSEETVYGYTF.

In this sample, this clone turned up a few times. Other DNA variants within this sample encode the same CDR3. The chain couples TRBV24-1 to TRBJ2-2; 8 positions match TRBD2. Germline values: CDR1 KGHDR, CDR2 SFDVKD. The V and J ends lost 1 base and 3 bases, in that order; junction bases with no gene match: 0. CDR3 size: 15 residues. CDR3 nucleotide sequence: TGTGCCACCAGTGATTTAGCGGGAGACACCGGGGAGCTGTTTTTT. Protein: CATSDLAGDTGELFF.

This clone was recorded once. The chain uses TRBV24-1 and TRBJ2-1, with TRBD2 matching 7 bases. The V gene end was trimmed by 4 bases and the J gene end by 2 bases; junction bases not matched to a gene: 7. Germline V gives CDR1 KGHDR, CDR2 SFDVKD. This CDR3 comprises 16 residues. The chain's CDR3 is CATSDGNGRPYNEQFF. The CDR3, as DNA: TGTGCCACCAGTGACGGCAACGGGAGGCCCTACAATGAGCAGTTCTTC.

V gene TRBV2 combines with J gene TRBJ1-3, with unresolved D. The V gene lost 4 bases and the J gene lost 3 bases, with 10 bases spanning the gap. The germline V gene has CDR1 SNHLY and CDR2 FYNNEI. There are 14 residues in the CDR3. CDR3 residues: CASSVGGYGNTIYF. The CDR3 nucleotides read TGTGCCAGCAGTGTTGGAGGGTATGGAAACACCATATATTTT.

This chain uses TRBV13 with TRBJ2-7; TRBD2 aligns across 10 bases. The CDR3 runs to 20 residues. Per the germline V gene, CDR1 is PRHDT and CDR2 is FYEKMQ (reference sequence). With V trimmed by 2 bases and J by 4 bases, 20 bases remained unmatched. Here the CDR3 reads CASSLWPPRGLARKSYEQYF. The CDR3 nucleotides are TGTGCCAGCAGCTTATGGCCCCCGAGGGGACTAGCGAGAAAATCATACGAGCAGTACTTC.

V and J are TRBV27 and TRBJ2-1; TRBD1 matches at 9 bases. The CDR3 covers 18 residues. V lost 7 bases to trimming and J lost 5 bases; unmatched junction nucleotides: 18. CDR1 is MNHEY and CDR2 is SMNVEV in the germline V gene (reference sequence). The CDR3 region is CASMIVRPGTGLNNEQFF. CDR3 nucleotides: TGTGCCAGCATGATCGTAAGGCCCGGGACAGGGCTAAACAATGAGCAGTTCTTC.

The chain combines TRBV1 with TRBJ2-5; TRBD2 is taken as the D call from the table, unchecked against the DNA. TRBV1 is described as a pseudogene. The CDR3 totals 19 residues. This chain's CDR3 is CTSSQETLGLAGIQETQYF. CDR3 in DNA: TGCACCAGCAGCCAAGAAACCCTAGGACTAGCGGGAATACAAGAGACCCAGTACTTC.

This clone was observed a single time. J is TRBJ2-3 and V is TRBV9, with 9 bases fitting TRBD2. This CDR3 comprises 17 residues. V lost 4 bases and J lost 0; bases outside the gene matches: 9. Looked up from germline, CDR1 is SGDLS and CDR2 is YYNGEE. CDR3 DNA: TGTGCCAGCAGCAGCGGGAGGTACCCTTCTAGCACAGATACGCAGTATTTT. It yields the protein CASSSGRYPSSTDTQYF.

This chain links TRBV2 with TRBJ2-7; D may be TRBD1 (5 bases). The CDR3 is 14 amino acids. Germline CDR1 SNHLY, CDR2 FYNNEI. Trimming took off 4 bases at V and 4 bases at J, with 14 bases between the two ends. CDR3 sequence: CASSAGRAKYEQYF. The CDR3 DNA sequence: TGTGCCAGCAGTGCCGGCAGGGCCAAATACGAGCAGTACTTC.

The chain recombines TRBV19 with TRBJ1-4; no clear D. Germline loops: CDR1 LNHDA, CDR2 SQIVND (reference sequence). The CDR3 length is 13 residues. V lost 2 bases to trimming and J lost 7 bases, with 8 bases between them. The chain's CDR3 is CASSIQVAEKLFF. The CDR3 nucleotides read TGTGCCAGTAGTATACAGGTGGCTGAAAAACTGTTTTTT. Full variable domain (missing parts from reference TRBV19 and TRBJ1-4): DGGITQSPKYLFRKEGQNVTLSCEQNLNHDAMYWYRQDPGQGLRLIYYSQIVNDFQKGDIAEGYSVSREKKESFPLTVTSAQKNPTAFYLCASSIQVAEKLFFGSGTQLSVL.

This clone was picked up one time. The J gene is TRBJ2-1, the V gene TRBV7-8, with 11 bases matching TRBD2. The CDR3 spans 17 residues. Germline CDR1 SGHVS, CDR2 FQNEAQ. V trimming: 2 bases; J trimming: 6 bases; junction bases outside the gene matches: 9. CDR3 residues: CASSLNSRLAGGNEQFF. In nucleotides, the CDR3 is TGTGCCAGCAGCTTAAATTCACGTCTAGCGGGAGGCAATGAGCAGTTCTTC.